Shown below are 21 T cell receptor beta chains from a single sample sequenced in a study of beta chain features in type 1 diabetes. Expressed TCRB transcripts were sequenced after all isolated RNA was converted to cDNA. TCRdb's table, derived via immunoSEQ multiplex PCR, lists solely in-frame clones and lacks some. The repertoire holds roughly 170,000 clones, with around an eighth as singletons. The sequencing input was central memory CD4+ T cells from blood. These receptors were collected from a young woman in good health.

This chain links TRBV19 with TRBJ2-1, with TRBD2 matching over 10 bases. The ends lost 9 bases at V and 6 bases at J; junction bases unmatched: 23. The CDR3 contains 19 residues. Germline V gives CDR1 LNHDA, CDR2 SQIVND (reference sequence). The CDR3 loop reads CASRPPGLRILAGLNEQFF. The CDR3 nucleotides are TGTGCCAGCCGGCCACCGGGACTCCGCATACTAGCGGGACTCAATGAGCAGTTCTTC.

Only a few counts were recorded for this clone. The J gene is TRBJ2-5, the V gene TRBV28; weak D call: TRBD2 (6 bases). Trimming took 6 bases from V and 6 from J, leaving 17 bases between them. The CDR3 runs to 14 residues. Germline V gene data show CDR1 as MDHEN and CDR2 as SYDVKM. CDR3 nucleotide sequence: TGTGCCAGCAGGCTAGTCGGAGCGGGCCAGACCCAGTACTTC. Protein: CASRLVGAGQTQYF.

This clone showed up just a few times. The chain combines TRBV7-9 with TRBJ1-1; D is unresolved. Germline values: CDR1 SEHNR, CDR2 FQNEAQ (reference sequence). Between the trimmed V and J ends, which lost 5 bases and 2 bases, there was a span of 12 bases. CDR3 length equals 14 residues. Here the CDR3 reads CASSLYSTNTEAFF. CDR3 DNA sequence: TGTGCCAGCAGCCTTTACAGTACTAACACTGAAGCTTTCTTT.

The rearrangement uses TRBV29-1 and TRBJ1-2, with TRBD1 matching 8 bases. Germline-derived CDR1 and CDR2 are SQVTM and ANQGSEA. The CDR3 sequence is 15 residues long. V was pared by 3 bases and J by 0 bases, with 6 bases of the junction left unmatched. The DNA of the CDR3 is TGCAGCGTTGAGGGGACAGGACGAGCTAACTATGGCTACACCTTC. This translates into CSVEGTGRANYGYTF.

This clone was counted between two and nine times. The rearrangement joins TRBV11-2 to TRBJ1-2; D not certain. The germline gives CDR1 SGHAT, CDR2 FQNNGV. V dropped 0 bases and J dropped 4 bases, with 12 bases sitting between them. The CDR3 is 15 amino acids. The DNA of the CDR3 is TGTGCCAGCAGCTTAGATGGGCCGAATACCTATGGCTACACCTTC. As protein: CASSLDGPNTYGYTF.

This clone was detected only once. The chain is built from TRBV28 and TRBJ2-4, with D tentatively TRBD2 (6 bases). The CDR3 has 15 amino acids. Germline CDR1 MDHEN, CDR2 SYDVKM. V dropped 6 bases and J dropped 2 bases, with 14 bases sitting between them. CDR3 region: CASSPSGTPKNIQYF. The DNA for the CDR3 is TGTGCCAGCAGCCCATCTGGGACTCCCAAAAACATTCAGTACTTC.

The V and J genes are TRBV6-1 and TRBJ2-1; tentative D call: TRBD1 (5 bases). The CDR3 sequence is 14 residues long. Germline CDR1 MNHNS, CDR2 SASEGT. Trimming shortened V by 2 bases and J by 8 bases, and 13 bases separated the two germline ends. The CDR3 DNA follows: TGTGCCAGCAGTGAAAGGGCAGGGAAATATGAGCAGTTCTTC. Its protein product is CASSERAGKYEQFF.

This clone was counted a few times. The same CDR3 is also encoded by other DNA sequences in this sample. The V and J genes are TRBV19 and TRBJ2-2; TRBD1 matches 9 bases. With 3 bases clipped from V and 3 bases from J, the junction kept 2 bases outside the gene matches. Germline V gene lookup returns CDR1 LNHDA and CDR2 SQIVND (reference sequence). The CDR3 runs to 15 residues. This chain's CDR3 is CASSMGTGHTGELFF. For the CDR3, the DNA is TGTGCCAGTAGTATGGGGACAGGGCACACCGGGGAGCTGTTTTTT. Together with reference TRBV19 and TRBJ2-2, the CDR3 gives the full variable domain: DGGITQSPKYLFRKEGQNVTLSCEQNLNHDAMYWYRQDPGQGLRLIYYSQIVNDFQKGDIAEGYSVSREKKESFPLTVTSAQKNPTAFYLCASSMGTGHTGELFFGEGSRLTVL.

The chain has TRBV29-1 and TRBJ2-3; TRBD2 might be the D (6 bases). This CDR3 comprises 13 residues. CDR1 is SQVTM, CDR2 ANQGSEA, per germline. The ends were cut back, 4 bases at V and 5 bases at J, with 13 bases in the middle. The CDR3 DNA is TGCAGCGTTGCAAGGAGGGTTGTAGATACGCAGTATTTT. Residues: CSVARRVVDTQYF.

CDR3 DNA: TGCAGTGCTAGGGTCAGACGGAGGGAGCATTTT. Residues: CSARVRRREHF. V usage is TRBV20-1 and J usage is TRBJ1-5; no reliable D call. The CDR3 is 11 amino acids. V dropped 3 bases and J dropped 14 bases, with 14 bases sitting between them. Germline values: CDR1 DFQATT, CDR2 SNEGSKA (reference sequence).

The chain carries TRBV5-1 and TRBJ2-3; D unclear. Germline assignment: CDR1 SGHRS and CDR2 YFSETQ. The length of the CDR3 is 16 residues. The V end was cut by 3 bases, the J end by 5 bases, with 19 bases between. CDR3 sequence reads: CASSYEARPLRDTQYF. The CDR3 DNA sequence: TGCGCCAGCAGCTACGAAGCGCGACCCTTACGAGATACGCAGTATTTT.

This clone was seen more than once but under ten times. The V and J genes are TRBV23-1 and TRBJ2-7; possible D gene TRBD1, 6 bases. TRBV23-1 is an open reading frame, and its role is uncertain. Trimming removed 8 bases at V and 4 bases at J, with 30 bases between. CDR3 length equals 18 residues. CDR3 region: CASGATESTQGGIYEQYF. The CDR3 DNA reads TGCGCCAGCGGGGCAACCGAGTCGACACAGGGCGGAATATACGAGCAGTACTTC.

This clone was observed at least ten times. The J gene is TRBJ2-7, the V gene TRBV5-4; TRBD2 might be the D (6 bases). Germline V gives CDR1 SGHNT, CDR2 YYREEE (reference sequence). The CDR3 sequence is 14 residues long. The V end was cut by 5 bases, the J end by 4 bases, with 16 bases between. Written as DNA, the CDR3 is TGTGCCAGCAGAACCTTCGGGAGAGGGTACGAGCAGTACTTC. Its protein product is CASRTFGRGYEQYF.

The chain is built from TRBV7-2 and TRBJ2-5, with D possibly being TRBD1 (6 bases). Per germline, CDR1 SGHTA and CDR2 FQGNSA. There are 13 residues in the CDR3. Trimming left V 3 bases short and J 4 bases short, with 9 bases between. The CDR3 region has the DNA TGTGCCAGCAGCTTTGGACAGTCAGAGACCCAGTACTTC. Translated, it gives CASSFGQSETQYF. Full variable domain (rest looked up from reference TRBV7-2 and TRBJ2-5): GAGVSQSPSNKVTEKGKDVELRCDPISGHTALYWYRQSLGQGLEFLIYFQGNSAPDKSGLPSDRFSAERTGGSVSTLTIQRTQQEDSAVYLCASSFGQSETQYFGPGTRLLVL.

This clone was seen only a few times. The gene calls are TRBV7-9 and TRBJ1-4; possible D gene TRBD1, 5 bases. CDR1 SEHNR and CDR2 FQNEAQ come from the germline V gene (reference sequence). V lost 0 bases and J 5 bases, leaving 10 bases between the germline ends. This CDR3 contains 15 residues. CDR3 loop: CASSLAGARNEKLFF. CDR3 bases: TGTGCCAGCAGCTTAGCAGGGGCCAGGAATGAAAAACTGTTTTTT.

This clone was seen more than once but under ten times. The chain combines TRBV30 with TRBJ2-3; TRBD1 agrees at 8 bases. This CDR3 is built from 13 residues. With V trimmed by 3 bases and J by 1 base, 0 bases remained unmatched. Germline V gene data show CDR1 as GTSNPN and CDR2 as SVGIG (reference sequence). The CDR3 coding sequence is TGTGCCTGGAGGACAGGGGGCACAGATACGCAGTATTTT. Protein product: CAWRTGGTDTQYF.

The table lists this clone with a few counts. The chain combines TRBV30 with TRBJ2-1; no definite D call. Germline values: CDR1 GTSNPN, CDR2 SVGIG (reference sequence). Trimming cost V 4 bases and J 12 bases, with 13 bases left between them. CDR3 length: 11 residues. The CDR3, as DNA: TGTGCCTGGATTACAGACCTTGGGCAGTTCTTC. The encoded protein is CAWITDLGQFF.

This clone turned up a few times. The chain uses TRBV20-1 and TRBJ2-3; no firm D call. Trimming took 7 bases from V and 2 from J, leaving 7 bases between them. This CDR3 spans 11 amino acids. The germline gives CDR1 DFQATT, CDR2 SNEGSKA (reference sequence). CDR3: CSGYFTDTQYF. The CDR3 DNA sequence: TGCAGTGGGTACTTCACAGATACGCAGTATTTT.

The rearrangement uses TRBV18 and TRBJ1-5, with 9 bases lining up with TRBD1. CDR1 and CDR2 from the germline V gene are KGHSH and LQKENI. Trimming took 4 bases from V and 7 from J; bases not matched to a gene: 8. This CDR3 spans 15 amino acids. For the CDR3, the DNA is TGTGCCAGCTCACTAACAGGGGGCCTCGGACAGCCCCAGCATTTT. As protein: CASSLTGGLGQPQHF.

This clone was recorded a few times. V and J are TRBV5-1 and TRBJ2-7; 11 bases fit TRBD2. The CDR3 sequence is 16 residues long. The V gene end was trimmed by 0 bases and the J gene end by 4 bases; junction bases not matched to a gene: 6. Germline loops: CDR1 SGHRS, CDR2 YFSETQ. The CDR3 protein is CASSLASPSGRYEQYF. The CDR3 nucleotides read TGCGCCAGCAGCTTGGCATCTCCTAGCGGGAGGTACGAGCAGTACTTC.

This clone was observed a few times. V is TRBV5-4 and J is TRBJ2-7; 7 bases map to TRBD2. The CDR3 is made up of 15 amino acids. In germline, CDR1 is SGHNT, CDR2 YYREEE (reference sequence). The J segment lost 2 bases and the V segment lost 0 bases, leaving 5 bases of the junction unmatched. CDR3 sequence (DNA): TGTGCCAGCAGCTTGGGGCTAGCGGCAGCCTACGAGCAGTACTTC. It encodes CASSLGLAAAYEQYF. Looking up the rest from reference TRBV5-4 and TRBJ2-7 gives the full variable domain: ETGVTQSPTHLIKTRGQQVTLRCSSQSGHNTVSWYQQALGQGPQFIFQYYREEENGRGNFPPRFSGLQFPNYSSELNVNALELDDSALYLCASSLGLAAAYEQYFGPGTRLTVT.